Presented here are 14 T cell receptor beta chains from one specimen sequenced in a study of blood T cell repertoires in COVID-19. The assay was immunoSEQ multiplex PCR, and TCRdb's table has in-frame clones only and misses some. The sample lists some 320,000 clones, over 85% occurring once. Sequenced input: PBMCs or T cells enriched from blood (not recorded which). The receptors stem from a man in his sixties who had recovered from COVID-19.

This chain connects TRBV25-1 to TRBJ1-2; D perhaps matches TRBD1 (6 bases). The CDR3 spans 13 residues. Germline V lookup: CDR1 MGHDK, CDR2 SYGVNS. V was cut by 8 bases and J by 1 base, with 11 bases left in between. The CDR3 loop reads CASWDTFNYGYTF. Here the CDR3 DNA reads TGTGCCAGCTGGGACACTTTTAACTATGGCTACACCTTC.

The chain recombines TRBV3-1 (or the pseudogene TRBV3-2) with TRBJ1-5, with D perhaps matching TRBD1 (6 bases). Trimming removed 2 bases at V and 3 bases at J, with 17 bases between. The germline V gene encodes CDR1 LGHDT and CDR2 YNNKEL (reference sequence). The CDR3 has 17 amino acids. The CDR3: CASSQPFRQVLNQPQHF. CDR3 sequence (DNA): TGTGCCAGCAGCCAACCCTTTCGACAGGTTCTCAATCAGCCCCAGCATTTT.

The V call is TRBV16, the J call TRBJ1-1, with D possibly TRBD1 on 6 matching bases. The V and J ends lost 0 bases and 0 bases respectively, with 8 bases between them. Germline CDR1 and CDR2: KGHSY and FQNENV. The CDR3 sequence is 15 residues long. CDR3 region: CASSQSRTVNTEAFF. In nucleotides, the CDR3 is TGTGCCAGCAGCCAATCCAGGACAGTGAACACTGAAGCTTTCTTT.

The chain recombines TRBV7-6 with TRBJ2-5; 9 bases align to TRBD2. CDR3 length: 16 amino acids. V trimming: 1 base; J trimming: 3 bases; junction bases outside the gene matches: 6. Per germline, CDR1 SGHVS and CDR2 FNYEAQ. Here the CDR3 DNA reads TGTGCCAGCAGCTTAGATTCCCTAGCGGGGAAAGAGACCCAGTACTTC. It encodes CASSLDSLAGKETQYF.

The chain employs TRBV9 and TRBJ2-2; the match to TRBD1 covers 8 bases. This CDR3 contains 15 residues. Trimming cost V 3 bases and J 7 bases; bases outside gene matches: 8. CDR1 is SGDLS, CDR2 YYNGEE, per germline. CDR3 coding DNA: TGTGCCAGCAGCGGGAGACAGGGGAGTTTCGGGGAGCTGTTTTTT. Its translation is CASSGRQGSFGELFF.

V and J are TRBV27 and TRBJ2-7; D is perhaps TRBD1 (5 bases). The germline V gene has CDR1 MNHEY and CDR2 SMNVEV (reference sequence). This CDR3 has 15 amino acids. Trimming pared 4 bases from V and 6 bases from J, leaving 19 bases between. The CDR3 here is CASSSAQGRVGEQYF. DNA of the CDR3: TGTGCCAGCAGTTCGGCCCAGGGCCGGGTGGGCGAGCAGTACTTC.

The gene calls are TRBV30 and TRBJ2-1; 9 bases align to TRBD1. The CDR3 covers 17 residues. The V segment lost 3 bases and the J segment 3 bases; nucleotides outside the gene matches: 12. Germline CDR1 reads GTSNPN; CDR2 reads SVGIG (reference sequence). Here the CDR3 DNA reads TGTGCCTGGAGCCCCCGGGACAGGGTTCTGGGCTACAATGAGCAGTTCTTC. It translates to CAWSPRDRVLGYNEQFF. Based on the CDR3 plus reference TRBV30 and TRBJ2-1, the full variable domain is SQTIHQWPATLVQPVGSPLSLECTVEGTSNPNLYWYRQAAGRGLQLLFYSVGIGQISSEVPQNLSASRPQDRQFILSSKKLLLSDSGFYLCAWSPRDRVLGYNEQFFGPGTRLTVL.

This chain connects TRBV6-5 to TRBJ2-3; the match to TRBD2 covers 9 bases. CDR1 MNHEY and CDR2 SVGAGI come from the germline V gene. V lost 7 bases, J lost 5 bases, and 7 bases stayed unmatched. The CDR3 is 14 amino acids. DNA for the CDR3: TGTGCCAGCAAGAAGGGCGGGGGGGTAGATACGCAGTATTTT. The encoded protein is CASKKGGGVDTQYF.

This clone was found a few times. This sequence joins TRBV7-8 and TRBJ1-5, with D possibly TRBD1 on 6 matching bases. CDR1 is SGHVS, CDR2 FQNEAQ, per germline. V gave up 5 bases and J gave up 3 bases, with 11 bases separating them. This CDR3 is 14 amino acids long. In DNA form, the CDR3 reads TGTGCCAGCAGCAGGGCAGGGGCCAATCAGCCCCAGCATTTT. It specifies CASSRAGANQPQHF.

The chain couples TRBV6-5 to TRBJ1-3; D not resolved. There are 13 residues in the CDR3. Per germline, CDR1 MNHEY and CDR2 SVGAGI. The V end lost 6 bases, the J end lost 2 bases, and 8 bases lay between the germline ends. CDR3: CASRGVTGNTIYF. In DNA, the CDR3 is TGTGCCAGCAGGGGAGTTACTGGAAACACCATATATTTT.

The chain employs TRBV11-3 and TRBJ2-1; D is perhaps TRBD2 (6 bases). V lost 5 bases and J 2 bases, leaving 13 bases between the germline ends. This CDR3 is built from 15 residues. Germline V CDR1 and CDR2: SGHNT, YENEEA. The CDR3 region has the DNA TGTGCCAGCAGCCCCGGCGGGACCACCTACAATGAGCAGTTCTTC. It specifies CASSPGGTTYNEQFF.

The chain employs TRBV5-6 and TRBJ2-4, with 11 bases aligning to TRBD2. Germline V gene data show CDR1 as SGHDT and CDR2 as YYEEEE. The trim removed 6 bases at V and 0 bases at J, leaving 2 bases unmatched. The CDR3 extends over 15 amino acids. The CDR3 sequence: CASKTSGVAKNIQYF. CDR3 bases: TGTGCCAGCAAGACTAGCGGGGTAGCCAAAAACATTCAGTACTTC.

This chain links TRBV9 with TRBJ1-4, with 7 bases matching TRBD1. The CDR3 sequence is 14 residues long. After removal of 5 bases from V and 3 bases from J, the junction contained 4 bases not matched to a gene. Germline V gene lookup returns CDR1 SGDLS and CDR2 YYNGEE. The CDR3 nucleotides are TGTGCCAGCAGTACAGGGGAACCTAATGAAAAACTGTTTTTT. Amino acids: CASSTGEPNEKLFF.

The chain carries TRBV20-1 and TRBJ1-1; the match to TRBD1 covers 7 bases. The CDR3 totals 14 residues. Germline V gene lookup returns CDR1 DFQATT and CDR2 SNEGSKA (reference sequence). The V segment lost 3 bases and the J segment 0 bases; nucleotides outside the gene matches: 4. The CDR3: CSASIGTVNTEAFF. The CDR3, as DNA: TGCAGTGCTAGTATAGGGACAGTGAACACTGAAGCTTTCTTT.